The 2 T cell receptor beta chains listed next were all sequenced from one sample in a study of blood T cell repertoires in COVID-19. Profiling relied on immunoSEQ multiplex PCR, and the TCRdb table lists in-frame clones only, not all of them. The sample includes over 200,000 clones, roughly nine tenths seen only once; the top ten take roughly 4%. The sample consisted of PBMCs or T cells enriched from blood (not recorded which). These receptors all stem from a woman aged 25 to 45 with acute COVID-19.

The V and J genes are TRBV19 and TRBJ1-2; no reliable D call. Trimming removed 3 bases at V and 3 bases at J, with 8 bases between. The CDR3 spans 13 residues. Germline V lookup: CDR1 LNHDA, CDR2 SQIVND (reference sequence). This chain's CDR3 is CASSIALHYGYTF. The CDR3 DNA is TGTGCCAGTAGTATCGCTCTACACTATGGCTACACCTTC.

V gene TRBV6-5 combines with J gene TRBJ1-1; 7 bases map to TRBD1. The V and J ends lost 0 bases and 7 bases, in that order; junction bases with no gene match: 5. Germline V gene sequence: CDR1 MNHEY, CDR2 SVGAGI. The CDR3 contains 14 residues. CDR3 coding DNA: TGTGCCAGCAGTTACTCGGGGACAGAGTTTGAAGCTTTCTTT. Its translation is CASSYSGTEFEAFF.